This entry lists 18 T cell receptor beta chains sequenced from one sample in a study of T cell repertoires in cytomegalovirus infection (dated 2019 in TCRdb). For sequencing, an Illumina HiSeq 1500 was employed. The public sequencing data were trimmed at Q25 with fastp and processed into clonotypes with MiXCR by TCRdb, which kept only in-frame beta chains. Each CDR3 protein appears once, grouped with its most common genes and DNA. For this sample there are about 450,000 distinct CDR3 sequences; under 40% appear just once. The ten largest account for 12% to 15% of the sample. Sequenced sample: PBMCs. Receptor source: a human donor in good health (CMV status not recorded). Some clones in this sample may be carry-over from other donors' samples.

This chain joins TRBV6-6 and TRBJ2-3; unclear D gene. CDR1 MNHNY and CDR2 SVGAGI come from the germline V gene (reference sequence). V was shortened by 0 bases and J by 5 bases, with 12 bases between the two germline ends. The CDR3 loop spans 15 amino acids. The CDR3 here is CASSYSFVSRDTQYF. Here the CDR3 DNA reads TGTGCCAGCAGTTACTCGTTCGTATCAAGAGATACGCAGTATTTT.

This clonotype was counted only a few times. The chain is built from TRBV4-1 and TRBJ1-5; weak D call: TRBD1 (5 bases). CDR1 is MGHRA and CDR2 is YSYEKL in the germline V gene. V was clipped by 4 bases and J by 3 bases, with 13 bases between them. The CDR3 is made up of 15 amino acids. This chain's CDR3 is CASSPGQGNNQPQHF. CDR3 sequence (DNA): TGCGCCAGCAGCCCGGGGCAGGGTAACAATCAGCCCCAGCATTTT.

Worth noting for this clonotype: A much larger clone lies one base from this, so it may be a read error. V usage is TRBV7-8 and J usage is TRBJ1-2; D possibly corresponds to TRBD1 (6 bases). CDR1 and CDR2 (germline): SGHVS, FQNEAQ. The CDR3 covers 13 residues. The CDR3 DNA is TGTTCCAGCAGCTTGGACAGTAACTATGGCTACACCTTC. Amino acid sequence: CSSSLDSNYGYTF.

The rearrangement links TRBV15 to TRBJ1-2; perhaps TRBD1 as D (5 bases). Germline V gives CDR1 LNHNV, CDR2 YYDKDF (reference sequence). V lost 0 bases and J lost 3, with 17 bases in between. There are 17 residues in the CDR3. DNA of the CDR3: TGTGCCACCAGCAGAGAGGGCTTGGGGGGGGAAGACTATGGCTACACCTTC. Residues: CATSREGLGGEDYGYTF.

Turning to this clonotype: A much larger clone differs from this one at a single base, so this may be a read error. The V gene is TRBV4-1, the J gene TRBJ2-3; 8 bases match TRBD2. The germline CDR1 and CDR2 sequences are MGHRA and YSYEKL. The CDR3 covers 14 residues. CDR3 bases: TGCTCCAGCAGCCAAACCCGGGGGGGCCCTACGCAGTATTTT. Protein product: CSSSQTRGGPTQYF.

This clonotype was counted between two and nine times. The rearrangement links TRBV20-1 to TRBJ1-2, with D hard to call. V lost 6 bases to trimming and J lost 6 bases, with 14 bases between them. The CDR3 totals 12 residues. In germline, CDR1 is DFQATT, CDR2 SNEGSKA (reference sequence). CDR3 region: CSAEEQPDGYTF. Written as DNA, the CDR3 is TGCAGTGCCGAGGAACAGCCGGATGGCTACACCTTC.

The chain recombines TRBV5-1 with TRBJ2-7; either TRBD1 or TRBD2 may fit D (5 bases each). The CDR3 is made up of 15 amino acids. Germline CDR1 is SGHRS and CDR2 is YFSETQ. Trimming pared 4 bases from V and 2 bases from J, leaving 16 bases between. CDR3 region: CASSIAGADTYEQYF. DNA of the CDR3: TGCGCCAGCAGCATAGCCGGGGCGGATACCTACGAGCAGTACTTC.

This clonotype came up a few times. The CDR3 DNA is TGCAGTGCTATAGGACCCGACTCTGGAAACACCATATATTTT. It yields the protein CSAIGPDSGNTIYF. The chain is built from TRBV20-1 and TRBJ1-3; no clear D gene. The CDR3 is 14 residues long. Germline CDR1 is DFQATT and CDR2 is SNEGSKA (reference sequence). V gave up 4 bases and J gave up 0 bases, with 10 bases separating them.

This clonotype was detected many times. CDR3 nucleotide sequence: TGTGCCAGCACCGACTATAGCGGGGGGGGAGGCCATGAGCAGTTCTTC. This sequence encodes CASTDYSGGGGHEQFF. The chain is built from TRBV7-9 and TRBJ2-1; TRBD2 matches at 11 bases. Germline V lookup: CDR1 SEHNR, CDR2 FQNEAQ (reference sequence). Trimming cost V 7 bases and J 8 bases; bases outside gene matches: 13. The CDR3 sequence is 16 residues long. Full variable domain (remainder filled in from reference TRBV7-9 and TRBJ2-1): DTGVSQNPRHKITKRGQNVTFRCDPISEHNRLYWYRQTLGQGPEFLTYFQNEAQLEKSRLLSDRFSAERPKGSFSTLEIQRTEQGDSAMYLCASTDYSGGGGHEQFFGPGTRLTVL.

The chain links TRBV24-1 to TRBJ1-2; D gene uncertain. CDR1 is KGHDR and CDR2 is SFDVKD in the germline V gene. The CDR3 is 12 residues long. V was trimmed by 12 bases and J by 7 bases, leaving 17 bases between them. The CDR3 loop reads CALNHDLAGYTF. DNA of the CDR3: TGTGCCCTTAATCATGACCTTGCTGGCTACACCTTC.

This clonotype was observed a few times. A much larger clone lies a single base off, so this may be a read error. The J gene is TRBJ2-5, the V gene TRBV7-6; D tentatively reads TRBD1 or TRBD2 (5 bases each). Per germline, CDR1 SGHVS and CDR2 FNYEAQ. The length of the CDR3 is 14 residues. Between the trimmed V and J ends, which lost 6 bases and 4 bases, there was a span of 15 bases. DNA of the CDR3: TGTGCCAGCAGACGGCGAGGGGCGCCAGAGACCCAGTACTTC. As protein: CASRRRGAPETQYF.

This chain links TRBV19 with TRBJ1-2, with D possibly matching TRBD1 (5 bases). This CDR3 comprises 16 residues. V was pared by 0 bases and J by 2 bases, with 13 bases between. Germline CDR1 is LNHDA and CDR2 is SQIVND (reference sequence). The CDR3 protein is CASSIDLTGQNYGYTF. The CDR3 DNA reads TGTGCCAGTAGTATAGACCTCACGGGGCAGAACTATGGCTACACCTTC.

A remark on this clonotype: A much larger clone lies one base from this, so it may be a read error. The rearrangement joins TRBV7-8 to TRBJ1-5, with a tentative D call TRBD1 (5 bases). Germline lookup yields CDR1 SGHVS and CDR2 FQNEAQ. This CDR3 region has 16 residues. CDR3 amino acids: CASSLSGTGRNHPQHF. CDR3 DNA: TGTGCCAGCAGCTTAAGCGGCACAGGAAGGAATCATCCCCAGCATTTT.

The chain is built from TRBV6-8 and TRBJ1-6; D not resolved. Germline CDR1 reads MNHGY; CDR2 reads SAAAGT. The CDR3 has 14 residues. Trimming stripped 8 bases from V and 7 bases from J, with 15 bases between. Here the CDR3 DNA reads TGTGCCAGCCGTCCCGTCGGCGGGAATTCACCCCTCCACTTT. Encoded protein: CASRPVGGNSPLHF.

This clonotype has just one count. The chain is built from TRBV5-1 and TRBJ2-3; weak D call: TRBD2 (5 bases). There are 15 residues in the CDR3. V was pared by 0 bases and J by 5 bases, with 13 bases between. Germline assignment: CDR1 SGHRS and CDR2 YFSETQ. The CDR3 bases are TGCGCCAGCAGCTTGGCCGAGGGATCAATAGATACGCAGTATTTT. This sequence encodes CASSLAEGSIDTQYF.

This clonotype was recorded at least ten times. V and J are TRBV7-6 and TRBJ1-3; TRBD1 aligns across 9 bases. Germline V gives CDR1 SGHVS, CDR2 FNYEAQ. Germline trimming cut 6 bases from V and 4 bases from J; bases unmatched to any gene: 7. This CDR3 spans 15 amino acids. The CDR3 spells CASSSHRGLGNTIYF. CDR3 coding DNA: TGTGCCAGCAGTTCACACAGGGGGCTAGGAAACACCATATATTTT.

V gene TRBV5-1 combines with J gene TRBJ2-3; 13 bases agree with TRBD2. Germline-derived CDR1 and CDR2 are SGHRS and YFSETQ. The CDR3 contains 16 residues. V was pared by 4 bases and J by 1 base, with 3 bases of the junction left unmatched. The CDR3, as DNA: TGCGCCAGCAGCCCGACTAGCGGGGGGCGCACAGATACGCAGTATTTT. Its translation: CASSPTSGGRTDTQYF.

This clonotype was counted many times. The chain joins TRBV24-1 to TRBJ2-3; perhaps TRBD2 as D (7 bases). CDR1 and CDR2 (germline): KGHDR, SFDVKD. The CDR3 runs 12 residues. Trimming took off 11 bases at V and 4 bases at J, with 12 bases between the two ends. Here the CDR3 reads CASRGAADTQYF. The CDR3 nucleotides are TGTGCCAGCCGGGGGGCAGCAGATACGCAGTATTTT.